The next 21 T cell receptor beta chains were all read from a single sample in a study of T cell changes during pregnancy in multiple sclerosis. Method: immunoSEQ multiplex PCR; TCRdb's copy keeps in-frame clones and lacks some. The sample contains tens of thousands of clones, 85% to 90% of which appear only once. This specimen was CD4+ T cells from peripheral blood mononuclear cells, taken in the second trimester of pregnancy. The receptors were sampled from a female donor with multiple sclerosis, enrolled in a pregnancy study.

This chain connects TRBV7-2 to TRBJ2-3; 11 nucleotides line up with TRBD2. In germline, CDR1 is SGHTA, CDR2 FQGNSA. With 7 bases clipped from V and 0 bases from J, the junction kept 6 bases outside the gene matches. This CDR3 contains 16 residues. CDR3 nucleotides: TGTGCCAGCACACTAGCGGGAGTGAGGAGCACAGATACGCAGTATTTT. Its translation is CASTLAGVRSTDTQYF. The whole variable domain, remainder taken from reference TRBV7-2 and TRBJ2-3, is GAGVSQSPSNKVTEKGKDVELRCDPISGHTALYWYRQSLGQGLEFLIYFQGNSAPDKSGLPSDRFSAERTGGSVSTLTIQRTQQEDSAVYLCASTLAGVRSTDTQYFGPGTRLTVL.

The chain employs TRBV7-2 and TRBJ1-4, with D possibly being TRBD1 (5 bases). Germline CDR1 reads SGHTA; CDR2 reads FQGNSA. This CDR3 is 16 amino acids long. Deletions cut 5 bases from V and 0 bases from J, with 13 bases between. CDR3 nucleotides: TGTGCCAGCAGCCGGGCAGGGCCCGCAACTAATGAAAAACTGTTTTTT. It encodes CASSRAGPATNEKLFF.

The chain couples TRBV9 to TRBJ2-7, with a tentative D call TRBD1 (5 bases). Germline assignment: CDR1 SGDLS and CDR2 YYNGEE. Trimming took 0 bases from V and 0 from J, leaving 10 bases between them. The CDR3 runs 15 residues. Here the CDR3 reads CASSVAATASYEQYF. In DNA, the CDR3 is TGTGCCAGCAGCGTAGCTGCGACAGCCTCCTACGAGCAGTACTTC. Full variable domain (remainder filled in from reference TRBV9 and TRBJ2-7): DSGVTQTPKHLITATGQRVTLRCSPRSGDLSVYWYQQSLDQGLQFLIQYYNGEERAKGNILERFSAQQFPDLHSELNLSSLELGDSALYFCASSVAATASYEQYFGPGTRLTVT.

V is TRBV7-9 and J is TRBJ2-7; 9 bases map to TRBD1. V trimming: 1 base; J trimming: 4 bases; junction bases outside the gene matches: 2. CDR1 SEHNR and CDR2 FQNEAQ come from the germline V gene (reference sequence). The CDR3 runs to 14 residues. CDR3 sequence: CASSLEQGAYEQYF. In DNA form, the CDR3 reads TGTGCCAGCAGCTTAGAACAGGGGGCTTACGAGCAGTACTTC.

The CDR3 DNA reads as TGTGCCAGCGCAAACGCCCAACGGGAGGCTTTCTTT. It translates to CASANAQREAFF. The chain joins TRBV28 to TRBJ1-1; D not certain. Per germline, CDR1 MDHEN and CDR2 SYDVKM. The CDR3 is made up of 12 amino acids. The V gene lost 8 bases and the J gene lost 11 bases, with 18 bases spanning the gap.

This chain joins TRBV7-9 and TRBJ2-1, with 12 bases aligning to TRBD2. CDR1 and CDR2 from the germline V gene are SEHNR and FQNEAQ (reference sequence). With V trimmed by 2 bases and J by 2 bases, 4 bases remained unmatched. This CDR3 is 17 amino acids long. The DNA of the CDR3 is TGTGCCAGCAGCTTAACTAGCGGGAGGAGACCCTACAATGAGCAGTTCTTC. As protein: CASSLTSGRRPYNEQFF. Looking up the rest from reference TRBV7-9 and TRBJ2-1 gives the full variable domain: DTGVSQNPRHKITKRGQNVTFRCDPISEHNRLYWYRQTLGQGPEFLTYFQNEAQLEKSRLLSDRFSAERPKGSFSTLEIQRTEQGDSAMYLCASSLTSGRRPYNEQFFGPGTRLTVL.

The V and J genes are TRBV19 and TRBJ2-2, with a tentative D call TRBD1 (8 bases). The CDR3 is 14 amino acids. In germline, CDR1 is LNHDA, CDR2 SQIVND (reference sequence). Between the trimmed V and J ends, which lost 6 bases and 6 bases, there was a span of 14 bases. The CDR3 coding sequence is TGTGCCAGTAGGAGCACAGGGGGGGCCGGGGAGCTGTTTTTT. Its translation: CASRSTGGAGELFF.

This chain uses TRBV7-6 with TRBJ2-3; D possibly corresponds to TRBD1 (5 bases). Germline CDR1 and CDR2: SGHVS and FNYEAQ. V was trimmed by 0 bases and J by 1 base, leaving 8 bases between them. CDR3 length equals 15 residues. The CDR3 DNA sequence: TGTGCCAGCAGCTTAGCATTCAGGGGCACAGATACGCAGTATTTT. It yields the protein CASSLAFRGTDTQYF.

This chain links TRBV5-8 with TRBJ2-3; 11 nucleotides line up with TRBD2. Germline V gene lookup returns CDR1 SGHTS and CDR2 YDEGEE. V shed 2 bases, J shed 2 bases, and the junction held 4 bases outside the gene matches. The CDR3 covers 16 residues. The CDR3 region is CASSFGTSGLTDTQYF. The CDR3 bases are TGTGCCAGCAGCTTCGGGACTAGCGGACTCACAGATACGCAGTATTTT.

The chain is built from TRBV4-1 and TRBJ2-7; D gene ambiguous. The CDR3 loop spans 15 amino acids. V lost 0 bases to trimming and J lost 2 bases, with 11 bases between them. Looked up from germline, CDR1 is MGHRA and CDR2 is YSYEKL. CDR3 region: CASSQDLTVPYEQYF. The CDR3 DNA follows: TGCGCCAGCAGCCAAGATCTTACAGTTCCCTACGAGCAGTACTTC.

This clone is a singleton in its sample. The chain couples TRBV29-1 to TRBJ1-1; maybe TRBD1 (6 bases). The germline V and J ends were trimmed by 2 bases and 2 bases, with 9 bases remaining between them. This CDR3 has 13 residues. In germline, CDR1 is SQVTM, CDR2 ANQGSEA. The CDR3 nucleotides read TGCAGCGTTGAAAAGGGGACAAACACTGAAGCTTTCTTT. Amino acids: CSVEKGTNTEAFF.

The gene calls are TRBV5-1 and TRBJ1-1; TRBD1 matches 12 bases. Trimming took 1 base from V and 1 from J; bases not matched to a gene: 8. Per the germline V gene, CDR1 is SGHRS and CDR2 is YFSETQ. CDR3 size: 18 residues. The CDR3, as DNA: TGCGCCAGCAGCTTGAAGGGACAGGGGGCGGGTTGGAACACTGAAGCTTTCTTT. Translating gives CASSLKGQGAGWNTEAFF.

CDR3 nucleotides: TGTGCCAGCAGCGCTAGCGGGAGTGGATACAATGAGCAGTTCTTC. Protein sequence: CASSASGSGYNEQFF. The chain joins TRBV9 to TRBJ2-1; 10 bases align to TRBD2. The CDR3 runs to 15 residues. In germline, CDR1 is SGDLS, CDR2 YYNGEE. Trimming at V came to 3 bases and at J to 4 bases, leaving 4 bases not matched to a gene.

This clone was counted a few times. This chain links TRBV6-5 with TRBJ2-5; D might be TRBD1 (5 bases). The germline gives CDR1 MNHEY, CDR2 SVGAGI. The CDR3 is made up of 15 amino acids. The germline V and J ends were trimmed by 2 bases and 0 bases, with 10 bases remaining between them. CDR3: CASSYGTGYQETQYF. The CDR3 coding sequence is TGTGCCAGCAGTTACGGCACAGGCTACCAAGAGACCCAGTACTTC.

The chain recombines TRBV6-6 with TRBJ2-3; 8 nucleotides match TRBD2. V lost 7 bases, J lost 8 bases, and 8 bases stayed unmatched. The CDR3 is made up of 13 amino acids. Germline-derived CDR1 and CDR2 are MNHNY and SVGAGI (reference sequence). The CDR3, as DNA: TGTGCCAGCACTCGGACTAGCTCTTTTACGCAGTATTTT. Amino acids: CASTRTSSFTQYF.

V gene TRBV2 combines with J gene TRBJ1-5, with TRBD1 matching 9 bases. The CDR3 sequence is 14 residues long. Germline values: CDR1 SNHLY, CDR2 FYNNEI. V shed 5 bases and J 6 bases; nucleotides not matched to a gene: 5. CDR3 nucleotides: TGTGCCAGCAGTCTGGACAGGGGTAGTCAGCCCCAGCATTTT. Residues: CASSLDRGSQPQHF.

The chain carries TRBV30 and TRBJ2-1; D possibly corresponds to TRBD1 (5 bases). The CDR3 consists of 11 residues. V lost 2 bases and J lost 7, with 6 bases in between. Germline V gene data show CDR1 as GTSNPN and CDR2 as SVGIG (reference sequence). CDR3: CAWSQGNEQFF. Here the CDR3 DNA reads TGTGCCTGGAGTCAGGGTAATGAGCAGTTCTTC.

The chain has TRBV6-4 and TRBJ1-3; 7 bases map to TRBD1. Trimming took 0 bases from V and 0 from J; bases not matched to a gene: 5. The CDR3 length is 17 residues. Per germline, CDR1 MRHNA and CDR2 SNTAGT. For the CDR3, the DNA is TGTGCCAGCAGTGACTCGTGGGACAGTCGCTCTGGAAACACCATATATTTT. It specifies CASSDSWDSRSGNTIYF.

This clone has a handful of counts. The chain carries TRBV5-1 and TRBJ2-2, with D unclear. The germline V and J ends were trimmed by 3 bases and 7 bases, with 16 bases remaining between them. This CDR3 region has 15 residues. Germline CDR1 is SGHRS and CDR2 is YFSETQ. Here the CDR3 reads CASSSLSPKLGELFF. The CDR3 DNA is TGCGCCAGCAGCTCTCTCTCCCCTAAGCTCGGGGAGCTGTTTTTT.

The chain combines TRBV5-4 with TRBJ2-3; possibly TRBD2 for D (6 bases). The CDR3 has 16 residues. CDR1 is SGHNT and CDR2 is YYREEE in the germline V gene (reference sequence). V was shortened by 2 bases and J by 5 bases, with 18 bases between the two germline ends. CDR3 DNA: TGTGCCAGCAGCTTAGTGGGCGGGAAATTAGTAGATACGCAGTATTTT. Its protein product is CASSLVGGKLVDTQYF.

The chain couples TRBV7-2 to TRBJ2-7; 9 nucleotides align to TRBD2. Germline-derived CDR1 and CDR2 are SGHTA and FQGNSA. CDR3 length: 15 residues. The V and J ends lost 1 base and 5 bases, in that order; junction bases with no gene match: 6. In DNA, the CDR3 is TGTGCCAGCAGCTTAGTCAGCGGGAGGAAAAACGAGCAGTACTTC. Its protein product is CASSLVSGRKNEQYF.